This T cell receptor (beta chain) was documented in a study of blood T cell repertoires in COVID-19. On the study more broadly: Collection of acute and convalescent COVID-19 samples took place in the United States, Italy and Spain.

Categorization into cohorts depended on clinical history that participants reported. This clone was seen once. Repertoires were generated with immunoSEQ multiplex PCR, while TCRdb's copy carries only in-frame clones and drops some. The sample consists of hundreds of thousands of clones, roughly 85% of them appearing once. CDR1 and CDR2 (germline): LNHDA, SQIVND (reference sequence). The V segment lost 5 bases and the J segment 4 bases; nucleotides outside the gene matches: 5. The CDR3 is 14 residues long. The source material was PBMCs or T cells enriched from blood (not recorded which). The TCR was taken from a man aged 35 to 55 who had been exposed to COVID-19. This chain links TRBV19 with TRBJ1-3; 7 bases fit TRBD1. CDR3 loop: CASSLTGAGNTIYF. The CDR3 DNA reads TGTGCCAGTAGTTTAACAGGGGCCGGAAACACCATATATTTT. The whole variable domain, filled in from reference TRBV19 and TRBJ1-3, reads DGGITQSPKYLFRKEGQNVTLSCEQNLNHDAMYWYRQDPGQGLRLIYYSQIVNDFQKGDIAEGYSVSREKKESFPLTVTSAQKNPTAFYLCASSLTGAGNTIYFGEGSWLTVV.